The 24 T cell receptor beta chains below come from one sample, sequenced in a study of blood T cell repertoires in COVID-19. TCRdb's copy holds only in-frame clones and misses some; the assay was immunoSEQ multiplex PCR. The sample lists around 58,000 clones; over 80% were seen once. The sample consisted of peripheral blood. The receptors were sampled from a human donor in a cohort sampled during active COVID-19.

J is TRBJ1-5 and V is TRBV19; 7 nucleotides align to TRBD1. This CDR3 contains 15 residues. Per the germline V gene, CDR1 is LNHDA and CDR2 is SQIVND (reference sequence). The V and J ends lost 7 bases and 1 base, in that order; junction bases with no gene match: 7. The CDR3 reads CASTAQGISNQPQHF. The CDR3 DNA is TGTGCCAGTACGGCACAGGGGATAAGCAATCAGCCCCAGCATTTT.

The chain employs TRBV24-1 and TRBJ2-1; D may be TRBD2 (6 bases). Germline V CDR1 and CDR2: KGHDR, SFDVKD. The CDR3 sequence is 12 residues long. The V end was cut by 5 bases, the J end by 8 bases, with 9 bases between. CDR3 coding DNA: TGTGCCACCAGTGGTAGGGAGGATGAGCAGTTCTTC. This codes for CATSGREDEQFF.

A single count supports this clone. CDR3 nucleotide sequence: TGTGCCAGCAGCCAAGATAGAGCAGGCGGGGAGCTGTTTTTT. Its protein product is CASSQDRAGGELFF. The V and J genes are TRBV14 and TRBJ2-2; unclear D gene. Germline CDR1 SGHDN, CDR2 FVKESK. V was cut by 0 bases and J by 7 bases, with 9 bases left in between. There are 14 residues in the CDR3. Full variable domain (outside the CDR3, taken from reference TRBV14 and TRBJ2-2): EAGVTQFPSHSVIEKGQTVTLRCDPISGHDNLYWYRRVMGKEIKFLLHFVKESKQDESGMPNNRFLAERTGGTYSTLKVQPAELEDSGVYFCASSQDRAGGELFFGEGSRLTVL.

The chain couples TRBV9 to TRBJ1-4; a weak D match, TRBD1 (6 bases). CDR1 and CDR2 from the germline V gene are SGDLS and YYNGEE. The germline V and J ends were trimmed by 4 bases and 6 bases, with 13 bases remaining between them. This CDR3 is 14 amino acids long. The DNA for the CDR3 is TGTGCCAGCAGCCTGGACAGTCAAGATGAAAAACTGTTTTTT. Translating it yields CASSLDSQDEKLFF.

V gene TRBV4-1 combines with J gene TRBJ1-1; possibly TRBD1 for D (6 bases). The V gene's germline CDR1 is MGHRA and CDR2 YSYEKL. The CDR3 consists of 14 residues. The V gene lost 1 base and the J gene lost 6 bases, with 12 bases spanning the gap. In DNA, the CDR3 is TGCGCCAGCAGCCAAGTGAGGACAGTCCCTGAAGCTTTCTTT. Its translation: CASSQVRTVPEAFF.

This chain links TRBV18 with TRBJ1-4, with 9 bases that match TRBD1. The CDR3 is 15 amino acids. Unmatched junction bases numbered 9, after V lost 3 bases and J lost 10 bases. Germline V gene data show CDR1 as KGHSH and CDR2 as LQKENI. The CDR3 DNA reads TGTGCCAGCTCACCCCGGGAACAGGGGGCTGGAAAACTGTTTTTT. Translation gives CASSPREQGAGKLFF.

V and J are TRBV28 and TRBJ1-2; the match to TRBD1 covers 7 bases. Germline CDR1 is MDHEN and CDR2 is SYDVKM. Losses at the gene ends were 6 bases for V and 8 bases for J; bases not matched to a gene: 12. This CDR3 is built from 14 residues. CDR3 protein: CASRIKATGRGYTF. CDR3 DNA: TGTGCCAGCAGGATAAAAGCGACAGGGAGAGGCTACACCTTC.

The chain recombines TRBV4-3 with TRBJ2-3, with 9 bases fitting TRBD1. Germline CDR1 reads LGHNA; CDR2 reads YSLEER. The CDR3 loop spans 15 amino acids. J lost 1 base, V lost 4 bases, and 3 bases had no gene match. CDR3 in amino acids: CASSPRQGGTDTQYF. The DNA for the CDR3 is TGCGCCAGCAGCCCGAGACAGGGGGGCACAGATACGCAGTATTTT.

The V and J genes are TRBV9 and TRBJ2-7, with TRBD2 as a possible D gene (5 bases). V shed 3 bases and J shed 3 bases, with 19 bases lying between them. This CDR3 contains 16 residues. Germline-derived CDR1 and CDR2 are SGDLS and YYNGEE. CDR3 residues: CASSDPHTKGDYEQYF. In nucleotides, the CDR3 is TGTGCCAGCAGCGACCCACACACTAAGGGAGACTACGAGCAGTACTTC.

The genes are TRBV19 and TRBJ2-7, with TRBD1 matching 8 bases. V trimming: 11 bases; J trimming: 5 bases; junction bases outside the gene matches: 14. The CDR3 is 14 amino acids. Per germline, CDR1 LNHDA and CDR2 SQIVND (reference sequence). The CDR3 bases are TGTGCCGACTTCCGGGACAGGACGACCAACGAGCAGTACTTC. Protein: CADFRDRTTNEQYF.

The rearrangement joins TRBV14 to TRBJ1-2; tentative D call: TRBD1 (5 bases). Trimming took 3 bases from V and 6 from J, leaving 11 bases between them. The CDR3 totals 13 residues. Germline V gene sequence: CDR1 SGHDN, CDR2 FVKESK. The CDR3 reads CASSQLQGHGYTF. In nucleotides, the CDR3 is TGTGCCAGCAGCCAGTTGCAGGGTCATGGCTACACCTTC.

This clone appeared a few times. The chain joins TRBV29-1 to TRBJ2-3, with D tentatively TRBD1 (6 bases). Germline CDR1 SQVTM, CDR2 ANQGSEA. CDR3 length: 14 residues. V lost 7 bases to trimming and J lost 0 bases, with 14 bases between them. The CDR3 reads CSGGQTVSTDTQYF. In DNA form, the CDR3 reads TGCAGCGGCGGACAGACAGTTAGCACAGATACGCAGTATTTT.

V is TRBV28 and J is TRBJ2-1, with 9 bases matching TRBD2. Germline CDR1 MDHEN, CDR2 SYDVKM. The ends lost 8 bases at V and 2 bases at J; junction bases unmatched: 7. This CDR3 has 15 residues. The CDR3 loop reads CASGAAGGPYNEQFF. The CDR3 region has the DNA TGTGCCAGCGGGGCCGCGGGGGGGCCCTACAATGAGCAGTTCTTC.

The V call is TRBV7-8, the J call TRBJ2-3; 10 bases line up with TRBD2. Trimming cost V 2 bases and J 5 bases; bases outside gene matches: 4. This CDR3 is 15 amino acids long. Germline V gene data show CDR1 as SGHVS and CDR2 as FQNEAQ. In nucleotides, the CDR3 is TGTGCCAGCAGCTTACAGCGGGGGGGCCGAGATACGCAGTATTTT. Protein sequence: CASSLQRGGRDTQYF.

The chain is built from TRBV11-2 and TRBJ1-1, with 8 bases matching TRBD1. The trim removed 3 bases at V and 2 bases at J, leaving 8 bases unmatched. Germline V gene lookup returns CDR1 SGHAT and CDR2 FQNNGV. This CDR3 region has 16 residues. The CDR3 bases are TGTGCCAGCAGCTTTCATCCATCAGGGGGCAACACTGAAGCTTTCTTT. Its translation is CASSFHPSGGNTEAFF.

This chain joins TRBV6-4 and TRBJ2-1; maybe TRBD1 (6 bases). The germline V and J ends were trimmed by 2 bases and 2 bases, with 10 bases remaining between them. Germline V gene lookup returns CDR1 MRHNA and CDR2 SNTAGT. The CDR3 spans 15 residues. The CDR3 DNA is TGTGCCAGCAGTGACAGGGCAGGGGCCTACAATGAGCAGTTCTTC. This sequence encodes CASSDRAGAYNEQFF.

The chain's CDR3 is CASSLRRARNTEAFF. The CDR3 DNA is TGTGCCAGCAGCTTAAGGAGGGCTCGGAACACTGAAGCTTTCTTT. The genes are TRBV7-2 and TRBJ1-1, with D uncertain. CDR3 length: 15 residues. The V end was cut by 2 bases, the J end by 1 base, with 11 bases between. The germline V gene encodes CDR1 SGHTA and CDR2 FQGNSA.

The chain uses TRBV6-2 or TRBV6-3 and TRBJ1-2, with D unclear. The germline CDR1 and CDR2 sequences are MNHEY and SVGEGT. This CDR3 comprises 14 residues. Trimming took off 6 bases at V and 0 bases at J, with 11 bases between the two ends. The CDR3 here is CASRPPVANYGYTF. The CDR3 DNA sequence: TGTGCCAGCAGGCCTCCAGTTGCTAACTATGGCTACACCTTC.

The chain employs TRBV6-5 and TRBJ1-5; TRBD1 aligns across 8 bases. The CDR3 is 14 amino acids. CDR1 is MNHEY and CDR2 is SVGAGI in the germline V gene. With 6 bases clipped from V and 6 bases from J, the junction kept 7 bases outside the gene matches. CDR3 region: CASSPSDRGQPQHF. CDR3 nucleotides: TGTGCCAGCAGCCCCAGCGACAGGGGTCAGCCCCAGCATTTT.

The chain is built from TRBV30 and TRBJ1-1, with a possible D match to TRBD1 (6 bases). The CDR3 length is 13 residues. The germline V gene encodes CDR1 GTSNPN and CDR2 SVGIG (reference sequence). Trimming shortened V by 2 bases and J by 4 bases, and 11 bases separated the two germline ends. As DNA, the CDR3 is TGTGCCTGGAGTCTCGGGGGGCTCACTGAAGCTTTCTTT. Its protein is CAWSLGGLTEAFF.

The chain is built from TRBV6-5 and TRBJ1-1, with unresolved D. Trimming removed 6 bases at V and 7 bases at J, with 15 bases between. The CDR3 contains 13 residues. CDR1 and CDR2 (germline): MNHEY, SVGAGI. The CDR3 DNA reads as TGTGCCAGCAGCGCTCTCCCAGGAAGTGAAGCTTTCTTT. Residues: CASSALPGSEAFF.

The chain uses TRBV27 and TRBJ1-6, with D possibly matching TRBD1 (5 bases). This CDR3 contains 15 residues. V lost 5 bases and J lost 0, with 8 bases in between. Germline CDR1 reads MNHEY; CDR2 reads SMNVEV (reference sequence). The CDR3 DNA is TGTGCCAGCAGTACAGGTTTCTCCTATAATTCACCCCTCCACTTT. It translates to CASSTGFSYNSPLHF.

The V gene is TRBV15, the J gene TRBJ2-3, with TRBD1 identical over 7 bases. Trimming removed 0 bases from V and 6 bases from J; junction bases left unmatched: 9. The CDR3 runs 16 residues. From germline, CDR1 is LNHNV and CDR2 YYDKDF (reference sequence). CDR3 region: CATSRDRSRGQDTQYF. The CDR3 DNA reads as TGTGCCACCAGCAGAGATCGGAGTAGGGGACAGGATACGCAGTATTTT.

The genes are TRBV3-1 (or the pseudogene TRBV3-2) and TRBJ1-2; D is ambiguous. The V and J ends lost 4 bases and 11 bases respectively, with 23 bases between them. The CDR3 has 15 amino acids. The V gene's germline CDR1 is LGHDT and CDR2 YNNKEL (reference sequence). For the CDR3, the DNA is TGTGCCAGCAGCCCCGGAGGCGCTCGGGCGGGTCGGTACACCTTC. This sequence encodes CASSPGGARAGRYTF.